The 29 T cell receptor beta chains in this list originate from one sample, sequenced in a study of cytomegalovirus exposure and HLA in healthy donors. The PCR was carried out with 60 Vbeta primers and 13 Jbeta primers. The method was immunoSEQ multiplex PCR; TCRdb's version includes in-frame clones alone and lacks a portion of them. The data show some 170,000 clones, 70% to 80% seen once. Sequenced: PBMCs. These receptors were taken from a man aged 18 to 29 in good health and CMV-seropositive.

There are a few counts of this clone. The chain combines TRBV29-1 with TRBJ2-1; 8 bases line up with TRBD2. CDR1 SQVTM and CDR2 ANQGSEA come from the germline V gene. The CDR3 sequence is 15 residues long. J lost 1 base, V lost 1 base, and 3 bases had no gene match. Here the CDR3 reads CSVEGGTSSYNEQFF. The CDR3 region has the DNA TGCAGCGTTGAAGGGGGGACTAGTTCCTACAATGAGCAGTTCTTC.

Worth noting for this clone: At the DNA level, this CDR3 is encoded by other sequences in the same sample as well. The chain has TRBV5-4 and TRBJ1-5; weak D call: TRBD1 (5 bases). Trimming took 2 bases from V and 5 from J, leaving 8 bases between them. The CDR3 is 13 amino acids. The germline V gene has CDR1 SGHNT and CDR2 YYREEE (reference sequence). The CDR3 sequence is CASSFGGDQPQHF. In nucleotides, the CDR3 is TGTGCCAGCAGCTTCGGAGGGGATCAGCCCCAGCATTTT.

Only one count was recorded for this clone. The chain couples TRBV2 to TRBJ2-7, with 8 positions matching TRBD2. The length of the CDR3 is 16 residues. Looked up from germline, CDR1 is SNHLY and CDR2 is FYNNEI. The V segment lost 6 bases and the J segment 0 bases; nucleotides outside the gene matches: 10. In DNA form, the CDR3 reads TGTGCCAGCAGCCATATCGAGCGGGAGTTCTCCTACGAGCAGTACTTC. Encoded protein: CASSHIEREFSYEQYF.

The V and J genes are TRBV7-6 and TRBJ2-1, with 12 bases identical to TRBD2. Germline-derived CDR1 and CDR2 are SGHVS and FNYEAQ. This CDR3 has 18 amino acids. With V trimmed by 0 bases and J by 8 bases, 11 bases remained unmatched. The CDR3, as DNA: TGTGCCAGCAGCTTAGCGGCATCTAGCGGGGGGGCTCGCGATGAGCAGTTCTTC. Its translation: CASSLAASSGGARDEQFF.

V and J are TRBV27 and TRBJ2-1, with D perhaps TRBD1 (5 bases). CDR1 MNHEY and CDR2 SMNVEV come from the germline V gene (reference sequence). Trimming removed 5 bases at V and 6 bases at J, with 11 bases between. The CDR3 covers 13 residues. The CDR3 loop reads CASSPPQGNEQFF. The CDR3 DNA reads TGTGCCAGCAGTCCTCCTCAGGGCAATGAGCAGTTCTTC.

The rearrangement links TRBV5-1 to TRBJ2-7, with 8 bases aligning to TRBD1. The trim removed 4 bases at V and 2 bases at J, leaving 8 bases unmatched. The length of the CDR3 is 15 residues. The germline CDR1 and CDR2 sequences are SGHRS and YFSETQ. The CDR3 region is CASSTGQGITYEQYF. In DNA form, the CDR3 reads TGCGCCAGCAGCACCGGACAGGGTATAACCTACGAGCAGTACTTC. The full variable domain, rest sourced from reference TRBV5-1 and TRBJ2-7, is KAGVTQTPRYLIKTRGQQVTLSCSPISGHRSVSWYQQTPGQGLQFLFEYFSETQRNKGNFPGRFSGRQFSNSRSEMNVSTLELGDSALYLCASSTGQGITYEQYFGPGTRLTVT.

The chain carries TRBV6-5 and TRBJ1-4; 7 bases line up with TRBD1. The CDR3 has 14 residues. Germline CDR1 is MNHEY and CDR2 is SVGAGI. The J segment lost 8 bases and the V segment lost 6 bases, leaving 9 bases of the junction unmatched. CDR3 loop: CASSARQGREKLFF. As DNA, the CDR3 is TGTGCCAGCAGCGCCCGACAGGGACGGGAAAAACTGTTTTTT.

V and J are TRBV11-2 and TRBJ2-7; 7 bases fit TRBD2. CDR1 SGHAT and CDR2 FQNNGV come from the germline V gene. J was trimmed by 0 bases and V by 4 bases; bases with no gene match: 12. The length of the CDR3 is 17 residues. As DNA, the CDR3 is TGTGCCAGCAGCTCGCAACTTGGAGCGGGAAGCTCCTACGAGCAGTACTTC. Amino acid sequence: CASSSQLGAGSSYEQYF.

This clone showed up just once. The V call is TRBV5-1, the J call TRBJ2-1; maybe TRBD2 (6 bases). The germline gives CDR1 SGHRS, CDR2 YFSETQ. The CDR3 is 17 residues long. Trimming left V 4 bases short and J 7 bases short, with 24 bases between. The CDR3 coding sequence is TGCGCCAGCAGCCGCGACACCGGGACTCATATGAGGAATGAGCAGTTCTTC. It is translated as CASSRDTGTHMRNEQFF.

The CDR3 loop is CASSPRDKNTGELFF. CDR3 sequence (DNA): TGCGCCAGCAGCCCTCGGGACAAGAACACCGGGGAGCTGTTTTTT. The V call is TRBV4-1, the J call TRBJ2-2; D might be TRBD1 (6 bases). Germline V gives CDR1 MGHRA, CDR2 YSYEKL. Deletions cut 4 bases from V and 1 base from J, with 10 bases between. The CDR3 totals 15 residues.

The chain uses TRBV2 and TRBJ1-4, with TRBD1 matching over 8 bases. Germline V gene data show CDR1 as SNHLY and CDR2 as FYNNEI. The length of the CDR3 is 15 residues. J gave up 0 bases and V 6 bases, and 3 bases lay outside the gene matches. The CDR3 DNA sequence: TGTGCCAGCAGCCTACAGGGGGCAACTAATGAAAAACTGTTTTTT. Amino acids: CASSLQGATNEKLFF.

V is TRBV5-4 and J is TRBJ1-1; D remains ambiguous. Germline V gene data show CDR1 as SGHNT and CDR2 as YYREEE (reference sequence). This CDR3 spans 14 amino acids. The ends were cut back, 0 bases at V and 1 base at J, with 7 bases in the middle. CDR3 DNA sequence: TGTGCCAGCAGCTTGGACCTAGAGAACACTGAAGCTTTCTTT. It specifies CASSLDLENTEAFF.

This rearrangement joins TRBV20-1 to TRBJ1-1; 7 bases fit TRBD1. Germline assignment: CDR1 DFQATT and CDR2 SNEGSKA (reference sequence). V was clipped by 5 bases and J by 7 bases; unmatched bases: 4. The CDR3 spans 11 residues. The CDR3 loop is CSAYRGIEAFF. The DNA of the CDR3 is TGCAGTGCTTACAGGGGTATTGAAGCTTTCTTT.

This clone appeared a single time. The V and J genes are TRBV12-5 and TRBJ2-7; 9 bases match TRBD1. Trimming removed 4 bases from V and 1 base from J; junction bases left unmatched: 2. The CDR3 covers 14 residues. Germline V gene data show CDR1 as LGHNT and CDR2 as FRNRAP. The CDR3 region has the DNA TGTGCTAGTGGTTCCGGGACAGGGTCCTACGAGCAGTACTTC. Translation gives CASGSGTGSYEQYF.

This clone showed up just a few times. CDR3 sequence reads: CASSPGPQQPQHF. CDR3 DNA: TGTGCCAGCTCACCAGGGCCCCAACAGCCCCAGCATTTT. This sequence joins TRBV18 and TRBJ1-5; D is unresolved. Looked up from germline, CDR1 is KGHSH and CDR2 is LQKENI. The CDR3 contains 13 residues. V was clipped by 2 bases and J by 7 bases, with 9 bases between them.

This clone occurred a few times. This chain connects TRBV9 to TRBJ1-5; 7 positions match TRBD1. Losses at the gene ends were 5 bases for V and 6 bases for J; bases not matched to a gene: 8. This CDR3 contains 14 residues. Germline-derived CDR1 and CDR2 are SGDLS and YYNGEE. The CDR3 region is CASSEGQVGQPQHF. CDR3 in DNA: TGTGCCAGCAGTGAAGGACAGGTGGGTCAGCCCCAGCATTTT. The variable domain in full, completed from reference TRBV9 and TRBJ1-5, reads DSGVTQTPKHLITATGQRVTLRCSPRSGDLSVYWYQQSLDQGLQFLIQYYNGEERAKGNILERFSAQQFPDLHSELNLSSLELGDSALYFCASSEGQVGQPQHFGDGTRLSIL.

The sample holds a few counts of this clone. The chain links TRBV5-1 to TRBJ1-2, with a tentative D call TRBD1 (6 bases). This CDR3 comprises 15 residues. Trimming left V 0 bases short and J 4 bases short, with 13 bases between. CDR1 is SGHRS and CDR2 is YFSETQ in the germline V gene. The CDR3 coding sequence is TGCGCCAGCAGCTTGGCGGGACAATACAGCTATGGCTACACCTTC. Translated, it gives CASSLAGQYSYGYTF.

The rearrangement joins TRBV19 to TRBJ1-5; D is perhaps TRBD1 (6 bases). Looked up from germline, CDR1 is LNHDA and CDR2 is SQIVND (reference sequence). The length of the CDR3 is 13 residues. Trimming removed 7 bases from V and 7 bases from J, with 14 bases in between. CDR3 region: CASTAGGRQPQHF. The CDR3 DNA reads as TGTGCCAGTACCGCGGGGGGCAGGCAGCCCCAGCATTTT.

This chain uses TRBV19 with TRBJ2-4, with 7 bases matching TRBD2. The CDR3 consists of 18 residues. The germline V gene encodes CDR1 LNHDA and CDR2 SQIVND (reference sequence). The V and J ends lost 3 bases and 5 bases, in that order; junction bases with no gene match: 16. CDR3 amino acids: CASSIYSFVGTTQNIQYF. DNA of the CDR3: TGTGCCAGTAGTATTTACTCCTTTGTTGGGACTACTCAAAACATTCAGTACTTC.

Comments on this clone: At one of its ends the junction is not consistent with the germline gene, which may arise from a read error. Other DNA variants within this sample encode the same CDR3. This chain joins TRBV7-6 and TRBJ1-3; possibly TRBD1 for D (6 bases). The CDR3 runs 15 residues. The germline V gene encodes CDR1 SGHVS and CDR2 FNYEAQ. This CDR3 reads CASSLDHRAGNTIYF. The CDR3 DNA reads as TGTGCCAGCAGCTTAGACCACAGGGCTGGAAATACCATATATTTT.

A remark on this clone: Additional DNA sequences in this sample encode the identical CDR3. This chain's CDR3 is CASSPSPAGNTIYF. CDR3 bases: TGTGCCAGTAGTCCCTCCCCGGCTGGAAACACCATATATTTT. The V call is TRBV19, the J call TRBJ1-3; no clear D gene. With 5 bases removed from V and 2 bases from J, the gap between germline ends came to 10 bases. Germline CDR1 LNHDA, CDR2 SQIVND (reference sequence). The CDR3 runs to 14 residues.

CDR3 amino acids: CASSSSKTGTGKYEQYF. In DNA, the CDR3 is TGTGCCAGCAGCTCGTCGAAAACCGGGACAGGGAAATACGAGCAGTACTTC. The J gene is TRBJ2-7, the V gene TRBV7-9; 9 bases align to TRBD1. V shed 4 bases and J 4 bases; nucleotides not matched to a gene: 14. CDR3 length: 17 residues. The germline V gene has CDR1 SEHNR and CDR2 FQNEAQ (reference sequence).

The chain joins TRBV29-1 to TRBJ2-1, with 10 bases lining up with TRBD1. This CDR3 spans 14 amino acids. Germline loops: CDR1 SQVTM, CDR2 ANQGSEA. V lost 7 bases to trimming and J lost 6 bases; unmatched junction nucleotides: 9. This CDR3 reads CSADRQGAGNEQFF. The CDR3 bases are TGCAGCGCTGATAGACAGGGGGCTGGCAATGAGCAGTTCTTC.

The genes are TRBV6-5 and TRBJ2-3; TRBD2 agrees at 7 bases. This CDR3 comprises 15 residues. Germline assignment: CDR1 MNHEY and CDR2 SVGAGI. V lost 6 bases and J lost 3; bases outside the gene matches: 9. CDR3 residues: CASRDWRERTDTQYF. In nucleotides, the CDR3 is TGTGCCAGCAGGGACTGGCGGGAGAGAACAGATACGCAGTATTTT.

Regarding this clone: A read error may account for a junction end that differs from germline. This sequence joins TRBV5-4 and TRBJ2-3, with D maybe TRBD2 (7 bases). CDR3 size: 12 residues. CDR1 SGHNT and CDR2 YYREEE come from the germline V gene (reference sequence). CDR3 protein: CASQVQGGRAFF. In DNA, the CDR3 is TGTGCCAGCCAAGTACAGGGAGGGAGGGCTTTTTTT.

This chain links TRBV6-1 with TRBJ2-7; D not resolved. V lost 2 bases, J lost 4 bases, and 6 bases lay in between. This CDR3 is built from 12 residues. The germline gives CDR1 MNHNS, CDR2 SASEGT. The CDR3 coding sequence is TGTGCCAGCAGTGAAATTATGTACGAGCAGTACTTC. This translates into CASSEIMYEQYF.

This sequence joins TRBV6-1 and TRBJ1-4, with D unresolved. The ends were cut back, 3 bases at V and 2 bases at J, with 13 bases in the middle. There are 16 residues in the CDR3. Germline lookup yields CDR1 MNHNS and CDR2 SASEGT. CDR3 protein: CASSESGFATNEKLFF. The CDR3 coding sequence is TGTGCCAGCAGTGAGTCGGGGTTCGCGACTAATGAAAAACTGTTTTTT.

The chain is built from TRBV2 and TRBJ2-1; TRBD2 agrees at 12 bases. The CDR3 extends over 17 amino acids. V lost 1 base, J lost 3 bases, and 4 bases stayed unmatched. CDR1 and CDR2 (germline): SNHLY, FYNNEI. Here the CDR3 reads CASSEVTSGRIYNEQFF. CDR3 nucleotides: TGTGCCAGCAGTGAAGTAACTAGCGGGAGGATCTACAATGAGCAGTTCTTC.

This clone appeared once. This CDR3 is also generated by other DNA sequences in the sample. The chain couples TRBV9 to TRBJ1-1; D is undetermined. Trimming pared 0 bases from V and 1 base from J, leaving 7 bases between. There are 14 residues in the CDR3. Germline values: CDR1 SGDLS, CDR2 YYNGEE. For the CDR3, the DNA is TGTGCCAGCAGCGTAGTCTCGGGGAACACTGAAGCTTTCTTT. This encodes CASSVVSGNTEAFF.